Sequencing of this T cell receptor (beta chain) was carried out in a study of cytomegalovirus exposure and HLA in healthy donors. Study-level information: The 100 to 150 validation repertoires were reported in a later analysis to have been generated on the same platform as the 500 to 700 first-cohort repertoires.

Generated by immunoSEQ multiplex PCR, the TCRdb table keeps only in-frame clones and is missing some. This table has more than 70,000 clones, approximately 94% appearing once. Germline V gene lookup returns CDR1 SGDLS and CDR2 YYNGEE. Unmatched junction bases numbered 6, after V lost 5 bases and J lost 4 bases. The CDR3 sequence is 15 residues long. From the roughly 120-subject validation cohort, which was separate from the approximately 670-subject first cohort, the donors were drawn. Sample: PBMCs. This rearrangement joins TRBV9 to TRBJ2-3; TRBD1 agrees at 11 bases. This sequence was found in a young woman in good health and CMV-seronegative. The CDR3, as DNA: TGTGCCAGCAGACCCGGGACAGGGGGGTCAGATACGCAGTATTTT. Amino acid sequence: CASRPGTGGSDTQYF.